These 14 T cell receptor beta chains originate from one sample sequenced in a study of blood T cell repertoires in COVID-19. The method was immunoSEQ multiplex PCR; TCRdb's version includes in-frame clones alone and lacks a portion of them. The sample has some 120,000 clones, more than 75% seen once. What was sequenced was peripheral blood. These receptors were obtained from a woman aged 55 to 70 with acute or convalescent COVID-19.

The J gene is TRBJ1-5, the V gene TRBV19, with 7 bases that match TRBD1. The J segment lost 0 bases and the V segment lost 4 bases, leaving 15 bases of the junction unmatched. The CDR3 has 19 amino acids. CDR1 and CDR2 from the germline V gene are LNHDA and SQIVND (reference sequence). The CDR3 reads CASSTRDRRIHDSNQPQHF. The CDR3 DNA is TGTGCCAGTAGTACCCGGGACAGACGCATTCACGATAGCAATCAGCCCCAGCATTTT.

A few counts support this clone. The gene calls are TRBV6-5 and TRBJ1-1; D is perhaps TRBD1 (5 bases). V was pared by 6 bases and J by 8 bases, with 13 bases between. The CDR3 loop spans 12 amino acids. Germline CDR1 is MNHEY and CDR2 is SVGAGI. For the CDR3, the DNA is TGTGCCAGCAGCCGAGGAGGGGTCGAAGCTTTCTTT. Its protein product is CASSRGGVEAFF.

V usage is TRBV29-1 and J usage is TRBJ1-5; D is undetermined. The CDR3 spans 13 residues. Trimming pared 6 bases from V and 2 bases from J, leaving 11 bases between. Germline V gives CDR1 SQVTM, CDR2 ANQGSEA. The CDR3 here is CSVTWGGNQPQHF. DNA of the CDR3: TGCAGCGTGACGTGGGGAGGCAATCAGCCCCAGCATTTT.

The chain links TRBV7-3 to TRBJ1-1, with 7 bases lining up with TRBD1. The germline gives CDR1 SGHTA, CDR2 FQGTGA. CDR3 length equals 18 residues. Losses at the gene ends were 5 bases for V and 6 bases for J; bases not matched to a gene: 21. The CDR3 is CASSTSGTLAQGEAEAFF. Written as DNA, the CDR3 is TGTGCCAGCAGCACTAGCGGAACCTTAGCGCAGGGGGAAGCTGAAGCTTTCTTT.

CDR3 protein: CASSYRGQVLGYTF. In DNA form, the CDR3 reads TGTGCCAGCAGTTACCGGGGACAGGTTCTAGGCTACACCTTC. V is TRBV6-2 or TRBV6-3 and J is TRBJ1-2; 8 bases agree with TRBD1. CDR3 length equals 14 residues. Looked up from germline, CDR1 is MNHEY and CDR2 is SVGEGT. Trimming at V came to 2 bases and at J to 8 bases, leaving 7 bases not matched to a gene.

The rearrangement uses TRBV5-1 and TRBJ1-1, with TRBD1 identical over 8 bases. Trimming removed 4 bases from V and 2 bases from J; junction bases left unmatched: 10. Per germline, CDR1 SGHRS and CDR2 YFSETQ. CDR3 length: 16 residues. For the CDR3, the DNA is TGCGCCAGCAGCCGTGGAGGGGACAGGCCTAACACTGAAGCTTTCTTT. As protein: CASSRGGDRPNTEAFF.

The J gene is TRBJ2-7, the V gene TRBV18; 9 bases align to TRBD2. Germline values: CDR1 KGHSH, CDR2 LQKENI. V shed 3 bases and J 6 bases; nucleotides not matched to a gene: 9. The CDR3 covers 15 residues. The CDR3 coding sequence is TGTGCCAGCTCACCCCCGGCTGGCGGGAGGGTCGAGCAGTACTTC. This codes for CASSPPAGGRVEQYF.

The chain joins TRBV28 to TRBJ2-1; 10 bases map to TRBD1. Trimming cost V 2 bases and J 6 bases; bases outside gene matches: 7. This CDR3 region has 16 residues. Looked up from germline, CDR1 is MDHEN and CDR2 is SYDVKM. In DNA form, the CDR3 reads TGTGCCAGCAGTTTACCCGGACAGGGGGTGGTCAATGAGCAGTTCTTC. Translating it yields CASSLPGQGVVNEQFF. The full variable domain, rest sourced from reference TRBV28 and TRBJ2-1, is DVKVTQSSRYLVKRTGEKVFLECVQDMDHENMFWYRQDPGLGLRLIYFSYDVKMKEKGDIPEGYSVSREKKERFSLILESASTNQTSMYLCASSLPGQGVVNEQFFGPGTRLTVL.

The chain has TRBV28 and TRBJ1-2; D perhaps matches TRBD1 (5 bases). V lost 5 bases and J 5 bases, leaving 9 bases between the germline ends. The CDR3 spans 12 residues. CDR1 MDHEN and CDR2 SYDVKM come from the germline V gene. CDR3 residues: CASSPRVYGYTF. The CDR3 nucleotides read TGTGCCAGCAGTCCCAGGGTATATGGCTACACCTTC.

The V call is TRBV10-3, the J call TRBJ2-4, with D tentatively TRBD2 (6 bases). This CDR3 is built from 17 residues. The V gene's germline CDR1 is ENHRY and CDR2 SYGVKD. Trimming pared 1 base from V and 0 bases from J, leaving 13 bases between. CDR3: CAISEFETRIAKNIQYF. The CDR3 DNA follows: TGTGCCATCAGTGAGTTTGAGACTAGGATAGCCAAAAACATTCAGTACTTC.

The chain is built from TRBV27 and TRBJ1-2; TRBD1 agrees at 11 bases. Unmatched junction bases numbered 6, after V lost 5 bases and J lost 4 bases. The V gene's germline CDR1 is MNHEY and CDR2 SMNVEV (reference sequence). The CDR3 runs to 15 residues. The CDR3 region is CASSPGQGASYGYTF. CDR3 nucleotide sequence: TGTGCCAGCAGTCCCGGACAGGGGGCGAGCTATGGCTACACCTTC.

This clone was detected a few times. The chain recombines TRBV10-1 with TRBJ2-3; 14 nucleotides line up with TRBD2. The CDR3 loop spans 16 amino acids. The V gene end was trimmed by 3 bases and the J gene end by 7 bases; junction bases not matched to a gene: 6. Germline V gene sequence: CDR1 WNHNN, CDR2 SYGVQD (reference sequence). As DNA, the CDR3 is TGCGCCAGCAGTGATTTCGGACTAGCGGGAGGTCATACGCAGTATTTT. Translation: CASSDFGLAGGHTQYF.

J is TRBJ1-2 and V is TRBV13, with 7 nucleotides matching TRBD1. The V gene end was trimmed by 5 bases and the J gene end by 4 bases; junction bases not matched to a gene: 13. This CDR3 spans 16 amino acids. CDR1 is PRHDT, CDR2 FYEKMQ, per germline (reference sequence). The CDR3: CASSIRQGGRFYGYTF. In DNA form, the CDR3 reads TGTGCCAGCAGCATACGACAGGGCGGGCGTTTCTATGGCTACACCTTC.

V gene TRBV5-4 combines with J gene TRBJ1-2; 7 nucleotides agree with TRBD1. Germline V gene sequence: CDR1 SGHNT, CDR2 YYREEE (reference sequence). The CDR3 consists of 13 residues. V gave up 4 bases and J gave up 2 bases; unmatched junction bases: 2. The CDR3 loop reads CASSRQGNYGYTF. CDR3 in DNA: TGTGCCAGCAGCCGACAGGGAAACTATGGCTACACCTTC.